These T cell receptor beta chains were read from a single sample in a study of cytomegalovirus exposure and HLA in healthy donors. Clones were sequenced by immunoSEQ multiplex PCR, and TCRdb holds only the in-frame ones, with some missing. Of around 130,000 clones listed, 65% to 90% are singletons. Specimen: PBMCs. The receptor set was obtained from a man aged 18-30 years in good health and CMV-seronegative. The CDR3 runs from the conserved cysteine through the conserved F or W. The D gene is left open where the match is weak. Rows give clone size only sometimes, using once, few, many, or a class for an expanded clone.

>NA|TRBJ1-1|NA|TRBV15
CATSRVLAGIGEGAFF
TGTGCCACCAGCAGAGTACTGGCCGGGATAGGGGAGGGAGCTTTCTTT
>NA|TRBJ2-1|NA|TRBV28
CASSPRRARYNEQFF
TGTGCCAGCAGTCCAAGGAGGGCTAGGTACAATGAGCAGTTCTTC
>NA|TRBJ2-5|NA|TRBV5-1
CASSPELTKETQYF
TGCGCCAGCAGCCCTGAGCTGACTAAAGAGACCCAGTACTTC
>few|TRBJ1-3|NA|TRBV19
CASSMSGRSGNTIYF
TGTGCCAGTAGTATGTCAGGCCGCTCTGGAAACACCATATATTTT
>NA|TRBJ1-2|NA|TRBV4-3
CASSQDLRTARNYGYTF
TGCGCCAGCAGCCAAGATCTAAGGACAGCCCGAAACTATGGCTACACCTTC
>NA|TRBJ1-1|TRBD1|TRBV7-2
CASSAGQGGLWNTEAFF
TGTGCCAGCAGCGCAGGACAGGGGGGTCTGTGGAACACTGAAGCTTTCTTT
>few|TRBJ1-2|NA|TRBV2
CASSEGAGTGYTF
TGTGCCAGCAGTGAGGGCGCGGGGACCGGCTACACCTTC
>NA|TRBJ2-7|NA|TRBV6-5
CASTLTRGYEQYF
TGTGCCAGCACCTTAACCCGAGGTTACGAGCAGTACTTC
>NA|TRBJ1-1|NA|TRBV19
CASSTFPEAFF
TGTGCCAGTAGTACTTTCCCCGAAGCTTTCTTT
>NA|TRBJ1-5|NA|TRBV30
CAWARGERGNQPQHF
TGTGCCTGGGCCCGGGGGGAGAGAGGCAATCAGCCCCAGCATTTT
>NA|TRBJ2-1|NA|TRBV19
CASSRLRSSYNEQFF
TGTGCCAGCTCCCGACTCCGGAGCTCCTACAATGAGCAGTTCTTC
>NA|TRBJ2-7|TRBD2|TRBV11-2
CASSLVLRAGGHYEQYF
TGTGCCAGCAGCTTAGTGTTGCGAGCGGGGGGGCACTACGAGCAGTACTTC
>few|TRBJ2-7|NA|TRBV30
CAWSVREQYF
TGTGCCTGGAGTGTACGGGAGCAGTACTTC
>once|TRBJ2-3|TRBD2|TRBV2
CASSKGLAGGSDTQYF
TGTGCCAGCAGCAAGGGACTAGCGGGGGGTTCAGATACGCAGTATTTT
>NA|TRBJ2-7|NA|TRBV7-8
CASSLVVRLSGQIYEQYF
TGTGCCAGCAGCTTAGTAGTACGTTTGTCAGGACAGATCTACGAGCAGTACTTC
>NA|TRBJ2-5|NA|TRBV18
CASSPAGASGETQYF
TGTGCCAGCTCACCAGCGGGGGCCTCAGGAGAGACCCAGTACTTC